These 29 T cell receptor beta chains share one sample of origin, sequenced in a study of response to subunit inactivated influenza vaccine. Using its own MiXCR run on the RT-PCR reads, TCRdb lists one record per CDR3 protein. The repertoire has 500,000 to 600,000 distinct CDR3 sequences, approximately 10% of them found once; the top ten carry around 10%. This sample also appeared in a second study, on T cells expressing NK-cell markers. Turning to that study: A 5'RACE template switching approach incorporating UMIs was used to make TCR beta cDNA.

This specimen was PBMCs from blood, taken on the day of vaccination. All receptors derive from a man aged 50-60 years who received an inactivated influenza vaccine.

The CDR3 coding sequence is TGTGCCAGCAGCTTTGCACTAGCGGGATCGGGGGAGCAGTTCTTC. Residues: CASSFALAGSGEQFF. The rearrangement uses TRBV7-3 and TRBJ2-1; 10 bases map to TRBD2. The CDR3 extends over 15 amino acids. Germline CDR1 and CDR2: SGHTA and FQGTGA. V was pared by 3 bases and J by 10 bases, with 9 bases of the junction left unmatched.

The chain joins TRBV3-1 to TRBJ2-2; TRBD2 agrees at 14 bases. V was pared by 0 bases and J by 5 bases, with 5 bases of the junction left unmatched. Germline CDR1 reads LGHDT; CDR2 reads YNNKEL (reference sequence). There are 18 residues in the CDR3. The CDR3 nucleotides are TGTGCCAGCAGCCAAGAGGGACTAGCGGGGGTCAAGACCGGGGAGCTGTTTTTT. It encodes CASSQEGLAGVKTGELFF.

The gene calls are TRBV4-2 and TRBJ1-3; D gene unclear. CDR3 length: 16 residues. CDR1 is LGHNA and CDR2 is YNFKEQ in the germline V gene. Trimming shortened V by 0 bases and J by 0 bases, and 9 bases separated the two germline ends. The CDR3 sequence is CASSQDLAVSGNTIYF. The CDR3 DNA follows: TGTGCCAGCAGCCAAGATCTCGCGGTCTCTGGAAACACCATATATTTT.

The chain combines TRBV5-1 with TRBJ2-7; the D gene is possibly TRBD2 (7 bases). Germline V gene sequence: CDR1 SGHRS, CDR2 YFSETQ. The CDR3 totals 14 residues. The V and J ends lost 7 bases and 4 bases respectively, with 18 bases between them. The CDR3 bases are TGCGCCAGCGGGGGGGGGGCTAATAGATACGAGCAGTACTTC. It codes for CASGGGANRYEQYF.

This clonotype was seen at least ten times. The CDR3 region has the DNA TGCAGCGTGCGGACTAGCGGGAGCACAGATACGCAGTATTTT. This sequence encodes CSVRTSGSTDTQYF. The rearrangement joins TRBV29-1 to TRBJ2-3; the match to TRBD2 covers 11 bases. Germline values: CDR1 SQVTM, CDR2 ANQGSEA. The CDR3 loop spans 14 amino acids. Trimming removed 6 bases from V and 0 bases from J; junction bases left unmatched: 2.

In its sample, this clonotype was seen a few times. Here the CDR3 reads CASSDRGGGSPLHF. Here the CDR3 DNA reads TGTGCCAGCAGTGATCGGGGCGGAGGATCACCCCTCCACTTT. The V and J genes are TRBV2 and TRBJ1-6; possibly TRBD1 for D (5 bases). The CDR3 has 14 residues. CDR1 is SNHLY and CDR2 is FYNNEI in the germline V gene. Trimming took off 3 bases at V and 10 bases at J, with 13 bases between the two ends.

The chain joins TRBV3-1 to TRBJ1-1; tentative D call: TRBD1 (6 bases). Between the trimmed V and J ends, which lost 5 bases and 7 bases, there was a span of 20 bases. The CDR3 runs to 15 residues. The germline V gene has CDR1 LGHDT and CDR2 YNNKEL (reference sequence). CDR3 sequence: CASSEIFRGASEAFF. The CDR3 nucleotides read TGTGCCAGCAGCGAGATATTTCGGGGGGCTAGTGAAGCTTTCTTT.

CDR3 residues: CASSQDSSNSPLHF. CDR3 nucleotide sequence: TGCGCCAGCAGCCAAGACTCCAGCAATTCACCCCTCCACTTT. This sequence joins TRBV4-3 and TRBJ1-6; unclear D gene. Germline CDR1 reads LGHNA; CDR2 reads YSLEER. Between the trimmed V and J ends, which lost 0 bases and 7 bases, there was a span of 7 bases. CDR3 size: 14 residues.

In this sample, this clonotype turned up a few times. The rearrangement joins TRBV12-3 or TRBV12-4 to TRBJ2-1; D might be TRBD1 (5 bases). Between the trimmed V and J ends, which lost 3 bases and 4 bases, there was a span of 16 bases. CDR3 length equals 16 residues. In DNA form, the CDR3 reads TGTGCCAGCAGTTTGGGGCCCGCCGATAATTACAATGAGCAGTTCTTC. It encodes CASSLGPADNYNEQFF.

This clonotype showed up many times. The gene calls are TRBV4-1 and TRBJ2-5, with D uncertain. The germline V gene has CDR1 MGHRA and CDR2 YSYEKL. CDR3 length: 13 amino acids. Trimming pared 4 bases from V and 5 bases from J, leaving 11 bases between. CDR3 nucleotides: TGCGCCAGCAGCCGACTCGAAACGGAGACCCAGTACTTC. This sequence encodes CASSRLETETQYF.

This chain joins TRBV6-4 and TRBJ2-2; 9 positions match TRBD2. J lost 3 bases, V lost 0 bases, and 2 bases had no gene match. This CDR3 region has 16 residues. Germline CDR1 reads MRHNA; CDR2 reads SNTAGT. The CDR3 nucleotides are TGTGCCAGCAGTGACTCGACTAGCGGAGACACCGGGGAGCTGTTTTTT. Protein: CASSDSTSGDTGELFF.

There are a few counts of this clonotype. The chain carries TRBV20-1 and TRBJ2-3; the D is unclear. Germline V lookup: CDR1 DFQATT, CDR2 SNEGSKA (reference sequence). The CDR3 extends over 11 amino acids. V was clipped by 6 bases and J by 6 bases, with 10 bases between them. The DNA for the CDR3 is TGCAGTGCCCAGAATGCGGATACGCAGTATTTT. It encodes CSAQNADTQYF.

This chain uses TRBV5-1 with TRBJ1-1; 10 bases match TRBD1. With V trimmed by 4 bases and J by 3 bases, 15 bases remained unmatched. There are 18 residues in the CDR3. The germline gives CDR1 SGHRS, CDR2 YFSETQ. The CDR3 is CASSLSDRGPGGDTEAFF. DNA for the CDR3: TGCGCCAGCAGCCTCAGCGACAGGGGGCCTGGGGGAGACACTGAAGCTTTCTTT.

The chain combines TRBV4-2 with TRBJ1-2, with D unresolved. In germline, CDR1 is LGHNA, CDR2 YNFKEQ. Deletions cut 0 bases from V and 10 bases from J, with 12 bases between. CDR3 length equals 13 residues. CDR3 amino acids: CASSQETRAVYTF. The DNA for the CDR3 is TGTGCCAGCAGCCAAGAGACTCGGGCTGTCTACACCTTC.

The V gene is TRBV4-1, the J gene TRBJ2-7; D remains unclear. Germline V gene data show CDR1 as MGHRA and CDR2 as YSYEKL. The CDR3 extends over 15 amino acids. With 0 bases removed from V and 1 base from J, the gap between germline ends came to 10 bases. DNA for the CDR3: TGCGCCAGCAGCCAAGAGTCCATATTGTCCTACGAGCAGTACTTC. This translates into CASSQESILSYEQYF.

This clonotype was detected a few times. The rearrangement joins TRBV5-1 to TRBJ2-3, with a tentative D call TRBD1 (5 bases). With 3 bases removed from V and 2 bases from J, the gap between germline ends came to 16 bases. The CDR3 is 16 residues long. Germline V gene data show CDR1 as SGHRS and CDR2 as YFSETQ. This CDR3 reads CASSYQGARYTDTQYF. The CDR3 bases are TGCGCCAGCAGCTATCAAGGGGCTCGTTACACAGATACGCAGTATTTT.

Only a few counts were recorded for this clonotype. This chain joins TRBV11-2 and TRBJ2-1; 12 bases agree with TRBD2. The CDR3 loop spans 18 amino acids. CDR1 and CDR2 (germline): SGHAT, FQNNGV. The trim removed 7 bases at V and 5 bases at J, leaving 15 bases unmatched. The CDR3 is CASTPGLAGPRRHNEQFF. The CDR3 nucleotides are TGTGCCAGCACCCCGGGACTAGCGGGCCCACGGAGGCACAATGAGCAGTTCTTC.

J is TRBJ2-7 and V is TRBV4-1; TRBD2 aligns across 13 bases. With 1 base clipped from V and 0 bases from J, the junction kept 3 bases outside the gene matches. CDR3 length equals 17 residues. CDR1 and CDR2 (germline): MGHRA, YSYEKL. CDR3 protein: CASSQAGTSGISYEQYF. The DNA for the CDR3 is TGCGCCAGCAGCCAAGCCGGGACTAGCGGGATCTCCTACGAGCAGTACTTC.

This clonotype has just a few counts. The V gene is TRBV10-3, the J gene TRBJ2-7; TRBD2 agrees at 10 bases. Germline assignment: CDR1 ENHRY and CDR2 SYGVKD. CDR3 length: 15 amino acids. V shed 6 bases, J shed 4 bases, and the junction held 9 bases outside the gene matches. The CDR3 nucleotides read TGTGCCATCAGAAACCGGACTAGCGGTAAATACGAGCAGTACTTC. It specifies CAIRNRTSGKYEQYF.

This clonotype was detected only a few times. This sequence joins TRBV5-5 and TRBJ2-7, with 8 bases aligning to TRBD1. The germline gives CDR1 SGHKS, CDR2 YYEKEE (reference sequence). This CDR3 region has 15 residues. Unmatched junction bases numbered 8, after V lost 5 bases and J lost 1 base. The CDR3 DNA is TGTGCCAGCAGAGTGGACAGGGCGGAATCCTACGAGCAGTACTTC. The encoded protein is CASRVDRAESYEQYF.

In its sample, this clonotype was seen a few times. This rearrangement joins TRBV6-1 to TRBJ2-3; 15 bases agree with TRBD2. The germline V gene encodes CDR1 MNHNS and CDR2 SASEGT. This CDR3 contains 18 residues. The V segment lost 6 bases and the J segment 0 bases; nucleotides outside the gene matches: 7. The CDR3 loop reads CASSPGLAGGVSTDTQYF. The CDR3, as DNA: TGTGCCAGCAGCCCCGGACTAGCGGGGGGGGTCAGCACAGATACGCAGTATTTT.

This chain joins TRBV4-1 and TRBJ1-1; 7 nucleotides align to TRBD1. The CDR3 runs 17 residues. V shed 6 bases, J shed 4 bases, and the junction held 17 bases outside the gene matches. The germline CDR1 and CDR2 sequences are MGHRA and YSYEKL. CDR3 sequence reads: CASSHRREGAGGTEAFF. The CDR3, as DNA: TGCGCCAGCAGTCATAGAAGAGAGGGGGCGGGAGGCACTGAAGCTTTCTTT.

This clonotype was seen only a few times. This sequence joins TRBV20-1 and TRBJ2-2, with D possibly being TRBD2 (5 bases). V dropped 1 base and J dropped 4 bases, with 13 bases sitting between them. The CDR3 extends over 15 amino acids. Germline V gene lookup returns CDR1 DFQATT and CDR2 SNEGSKA (reference sequence). In DNA, the CDR3 is TGCAGTGCTAGAGGGCTAGAAGGAGGCACCGGGGAGCTGTTTTTT. Protein product: CSARGLEGGTGELFF.

In its sample, this clonotype was seen a few times. The chain carries TRBV12-3 or TRBV12-4 and TRBJ2-1; D is possibly TRBD2 (5 bases). V lost 3 bases, J lost 4 bases, and 13 bases lay in between. The CDR3 is 15 amino acids. DNA of the CDR3: TGTGCCAGCAGTTTTCGGACTGGATTTTACAATGAGCAGTTCTTC. Amino acid sequence: CASSFRTGFYNEQFF.

J is TRBJ2-1 and V is TRBV2; 10 positions agree with TRBD1. The germline gives CDR1 SNHLY, CDR2 FYNNEI. Losses at the gene ends were 8 bases for V and 6 bases for J; bases not matched to a gene: 4. The CDR3 extends over 13 amino acids. CDR3 loop: CASSGTGANEQFF. As DNA, the CDR3 is TGTGCCAGCTCCGGGACAGGGGCCAATGAGCAGTTCTTC.

This clonotype has more than one count but fewer than ten. The chain has TRBV12-3 or TRBV12-4 and TRBJ1-5; D remains unclear. V was shortened by 2 bases and J by 2 bases, with 7 bases between the two germline ends. The CDR3 is 14 residues long. The CDR3 region has the DNA TGTGCCAGCAGTTTACAAACGGGCAATCAGCCCCAGCATTTT. It specifies CASSLQTGNQPQHF.

This clonotype was observed a handful of times. This chain links TRBV15 with TRBJ1-1; 11 nucleotides agree with TRBD1. The CDR3 length is 14 residues. Germline trimming cut 5 bases from V and 4 bases from J; bases unmatched to any gene: 3. Per germline, CDR1 LNHNV and CDR2 YYDKDF (reference sequence). Here the CDR3 reads CATSGQGASTEAFF. CDR3 bases: TGTGCCACCAGCGGACAGGGGGCGAGCACTGAAGCTTTCTTT.

The genes are TRBV7-3 and TRBJ2-1, with 7 nucleotides matching TRBD2. The V and J ends lost 2 bases and 4 bases, in that order; junction bases with no gene match: 5. The CDR3 runs 15 residues. Germline V lookup: CDR1 SGHTA, CDR2 FQGTGA. The CDR3 DNA reads as TGTGCCAGCAGCTTAGGGAGCGGGAATTACAATGAGCAGTTCTTC. Amino acids: CASSLGSGNYNEQFF.

The chain has TRBV10-3 and TRBJ2-2; 10 bases map to TRBD1. The CDR3 contains 15 residues. V lost 8 bases and J lost 6; bases outside the gene matches: 9. In germline, CDR1 is ENHRY, CDR2 SYGVKD. The CDR3: CAIGSGTGVPGELFF. As DNA, the CDR3 is TGTGCCATCGGATCCGGGACAGGGGTTCCCGGGGAGCTGTTTTTT.